Shown below are 29 T cell receptor beta chains from a single sample sequenced in a study of CD8+CD57+ T cells in acquired aplastic anemia. Whoever was chosen for sequencing had shown CD8+CD57+ cell expansion by flow cytometry. TCR beta VDJ and CDR3 profiling used genomic DNA as template. In TCRdb, the reads were re-called with MiXCR into one record per CDR3 protein. Among 450,000 to 550,000 distinct CDR3 sequences listed, roughly 34% were seen once. Input material: sorted CD4+, CD8+, or CD8+CD57+ T cells (not recorded which) from PBMCs. The origin of the receptors is a human donor with aplastic anemia.

V and J are TRBV2 and TRBJ1-1; a possible D gene is TRBD1 (6 bases). The germline V gene has CDR1 SNHLY and CDR2 FYNNEI. V lost 8 bases to trimming and J lost 11 bases, with 24 bases between them. This CDR3 is built from 14 residues. CDR3 bases: TGTGCCAGCCGAACAGGGTCGGTCTCCAGGTGGGCTTTCTTT. It is translated as CASRTGSVSRWAFF.

There are a few counts of this clonotype. The V and J genes are TRBV7-6 and TRBJ1-4; D gene uncertain. This CDR3 comprises 15 residues. Germline lookup yields CDR1 SGHVS and CDR2 FNYEAQ. The V gene lost 5 bases and the J gene lost 0 bases, with 10 bases spanning the gap. CDR3 protein: CASSIARATNEKLFF. CDR3 coding DNA: TGTGCCAGCAGCATTGCCCGAGCAACTAATGAAAAACTGTTTTTT.

The chain has TRBV3-1 and TRBJ1-1; no reliable D call. With 3 bases removed from V and 4 bases from J, the gap between germline ends came to 18 bases. There are 16 residues in the CDR3. From germline, CDR1 is LGHDT and CDR2 YNNKEL (reference sequence). The CDR3: CASSHPAPQVGTEAFF. CDR3 nucleotide sequence: TGTGCCAGCAGCCATCCCGCTCCTCAAGTCGGCACTGAAGCTTTCTTT.

In its sample, this clonotype was seen many times. V usage is TRBV2 and J usage is TRBJ2-4; D is unclear. Germline assignment: CDR1 SNHLY and CDR2 FYNNEI. With 2 bases removed from V and 5 bases from J, the gap between germline ends came to 10 bases. The CDR3 consists of 14 residues. The CDR3 DNA sequence: TGTGCCAGCAGTGAATGGCAGACCGAAAACATTCAGTACTTC. It is translated as CASSEWQTENIQYF.

The chain couples TRBV30 to TRBJ1-5; D is undetermined. The germline V gene has CDR1 GTSNPN and CDR2 SVGIG (reference sequence). The CDR3 has 13 amino acids. V lost 2 bases to trimming and J lost 0 bases, with 5 bases between them. As DNA, the CDR3 is TGTGCCTGGAGTCCAGATAGCAATCAGCCCCAGCATTTT. As protein: CAWSPDSNQPQHF. Full variable domain (rest looked up from reference TRBV30 and TRBJ1-5): SQTIHQWPATLVQPVGSPLSLECTVEGTSNPNLYWYRQAAGRGLQLLFYSVGIGQISSEVPQNLSASRPQDRQFILSSKKLLLSDSGFYLCAWSPDSNQPQHFGDGTRLSIL.

The V and J genes are TRBV25-1 and TRBJ1-1, with TRBD1 as a possible D gene (5 bases). In germline, CDR1 is MGHDK, CDR2 SYGVNS. This CDR3 is built from 16 residues. Trimming took 6 bases from V and 1 from J, leaving 18 bases between them. The CDR3 nucleotides read TGTGCCAGCAGCCGAGGCATCCCGGGACCGAACACTGAAGCTTTCTTT. Its translation: CASSRGIPGPNTEAFF.

This clonotype turned up a few times. The chain links TRBV2 to TRBJ2-7; 13 nucleotides agree with TRBD2. Losses at the gene ends were 6 bases for V and 6 bases for J; bases not matched to a gene: 8. In germline, CDR1 is SNHLY, CDR2 FYNNEI. The CDR3 consists of 15 residues. The CDR3 is CASRGTSGILGEQYF. CDR3 nucleotide sequence: TGTGCCAGCAGGGGGACTAGCGGGATCCTAGGCGAGCAGTACTTC.

CDR3: CASRLTSNSGNTIYF. In nucleotides, the CDR3 is TGCGCCAGCAGGTTGACGAGCAACTCTGGAAACACCATATATTTT. The J gene is TRBJ1-3, the V gene TRBV5-1; D unresolved. The CDR3 contains 15 residues. V was clipped by 5 bases and J by 0 bases, with 12 bases between them. Germline lookup yields CDR1 SGHRS and CDR2 YFSETQ.

This sequence joins TRBV13 and TRBJ1-3; D perhaps matches TRBD1 (6 bases). V gave up 1 base and J gave up 4 bases, with 17 bases separating them. The CDR3 runs 17 residues. The germline gives CDR1 PRHDT, CDR2 FYEKMQ (reference sequence). CDR3 nucleotide sequence: TGTGCCAGCAGCTTAGTTGGCTGGGGGGCGCTCGGAAACACCATATATTTT. It is translated as CASSLVGWGALGNTIYF.

This clonotype has a count of ten or more. A read error may produce the germline difference seen at one junction end. The V call is TRBV9, the J call TRBJ1-2; D is possibly TRBD1 (5 bases). The CDR3 runs 14 residues. CDR1 SGDLS and CDR2 YYNGEE come from the germline V gene. The CDR3 sequence: CASSVGGSNDGYTF. In DNA form, the CDR3 reads TGTGCCAGCAGCGTAGGGGGGTCTAACGATGGCTACACCTTC. Drawing the rest from reference TRBV9 and TRBJ1-2, the complete variable domain is DSGVTQTPKHLITATGQRVTLRCSPRSGDLSVYWYQQSLDQGLQFLIQYYNGEERAKGNILERFSAQQFPDLHSELNLSSLELGDSALYFCASSVGGSNDGYTFGSGTRLTVV.

The chain couples TRBV4-1 to TRBJ1-3; D gene unclear. CDR3 length: 14 residues. V was clipped by 1 base and J by 0 bases, with 4 bases between them. Germline V lookup: CDR1 MGHRA, CDR2 YSYEKL. CDR3 sequence: CASSQVFSGNTIYF. The DNA of the CDR3 is TGCGCCAGCAGCCAAGTATTCTCTGGAAACACCATATATTTT.

The chain is built from TRBV6-1 and TRBJ1-3; D unclear. V lost 4 bases and J lost 3, with 16 bases in between. The length of the CDR3 is 16 residues. Germline V lookup: CDR1 MNHNS, CDR2 SASEGT. The CDR3 loop reads CASSARLLSGGNTIYF. CDR3 DNA sequence: TGTGCCAGCAGTGCCAGACTTCTAAGCGGTGGAAACACCATATATTTT.

This clonotype was seen a handful of times. The V and J genes are TRBV9 and TRBJ2-1; no definite D call. There are 15 residues in the CDR3. Per germline, CDR1 SGDLS and CDR2 YYNGEE. V gave up 3 bases and J gave up 0 bases, with 10 bases separating them. The CDR3 DNA reads TGTGCCAGCAGCGGGGAACTAAGCTCCTACAATGAGCAGTTCTTC. Encoded protein: CASSGELSSYNEQFF.

J is TRBJ1-2 and V is TRBV15; D is undetermined. V lost 0 bases and J 8 bases, leaving 13 bases between the germline ends. The CDR3 totals 14 residues. Germline values: CDR1 LNHNV, CDR2 YYDKDF (reference sequence). The CDR3 nucleotides read TGTGCCACCAGCAGAGAGTACCCGTCCGGGGGCTACACCTTC. Translation gives CATSREYPSGGYTF.

This rearrangement joins TRBV9 to TRBJ2-1, with a tentative D call TRBD1 (6 bases). This CDR3 has 14 residues. Germline assignment: CDR1 SGDLS and CDR2 YYNGEE. Between the trimmed V and J ends, which lost 1 base and 4 bases, there was a span of 9 bases. This CDR3 is CASSVQGNYNEQFF. The CDR3 region has the DNA TGTGCCAGCAGCGTACAGGGGAATTACAATGAGCAGTTCTTC. The variable domain in full, completed from reference TRBV9 and TRBJ2-1, reads DSGVTQTPKHLITATGQRVTLRCSPRSGDLSVYWYQQSLDQGLQFLIQYYNGEERAKGNILERFSAQQFPDLHSELNLSSLELGDSALYFCASSVQGNYNEQFFGPGTRLTVL.

The sample holds a few counts of this clonotype. Germline is not matched at one junction end, which may reflect a read error. The rearrangement joins TRBV11-2 to TRBJ2-1, with 8 bases fitting TRBD1. This CDR3 comprises 14 residues. CDR1 and CDR2 from the germline V gene are SGHAT and FQNNGV. Here the CDR3 DNA reads TGTGCTAGCAGCCTCGGACAGGGAGAGGTTGAGCAGTTCTTC. Encoded protein: CASSLGQGEVEQFF.

This clonotype was seen many times. This chain uses TRBV20-1 with TRBJ2-7; 7 nucleotides agree with TRBD2. The germline V gene has CDR1 DFQATT and CDR2 SNEGSKA (reference sequence). The CDR3 length is 14 residues. Trimming at V came to 2 bases and at J to 3 bases, leaving 7 bases not matched to a gene. CDR3 in amino acids: CSARSPGLRYEQYF. Written as DNA, the CDR3 is TGCAGTGCTAGAAGTCCGGGACTACGCTACGAGCAGTACTTC.

In this sample, this clonotype turned up many times. The chain combines TRBV9 with TRBJ2-3; D may be TRBD2 (6 bases). This CDR3 has 16 amino acids. V dropped 0 bases and J dropped 0 bases, with 11 bases sitting between them. The germline CDR1 and CDR2 sequences are SGDLS and YYNGEE. CDR3 amino acids: CASSVGSSGSTDTQYF. For the CDR3, the DNA is TGTGCCAGCAGCGTAGGAAGTAGCGGTAGCACAGATACGCAGTATTTT.

This clonotype was counted at least ten times. This chain connects TRBV10-3 to TRBJ2-5; 8 bases match TRBD1. The ends lost 2 bases at V and 4 bases at J; junction bases unmatched: 6. This CDR3 has 15 residues. Germline loops: CDR1 ENHRY, CDR2 SYGVKD. CDR3 sequence reads: CAISEGGQVRETQYF. The CDR3 DNA reads TGTGCCATCAGTGAGGGGGGACAGGTACGAGAGACCCAGTACTTC.

As concerns this clonotype: This sequence may be a read error, since a much larger clone differs from it by one base. No conserved phenylalanine or tryptophan ends this CDR3, so it is likely a read error. V usage is TRBV4-2 and J usage is TRBJ1-6; D might be TRBD1 (6 bases). This CDR3 has 15 amino acids. Trimming took off 1 base at V and 10 bases at J, with 14 bases between the two ends. The germline V gene has CDR1 LGHNA and CDR2 YNFKEQ. CDR3 loop: CASSQADMGGSPLHL. The CDR3 nucleotides are TGTGCCAGCAGCCAAGCGGACATGGGGGGCTCACCCCTCCACCTT.

As concerns this clonotype: This may stem from a read error, because a much larger clone lies one nucleotide away. This chain connects TRBV9 to TRBJ1-3; TRBD1 matches at 8 bases. J lost 2 bases, V lost 5 bases, and 6 bases had no gene match. Germline V gene sequence: CDR1 SGDLS, CDR2 YYNGEE. The CDR3 is made up of 15 amino acids. For the CDR3, the DNA is TGTGCCAGCAGTGTGACAGGGGTAGCTGGAAACACCATATATTTT. It translates to CASSVTGVAGNTIYF. Filled out from reference TRBV9 and TRBJ1-3, the complete variable domain reads DSGVTQTPKHLITATGQRVTLRCSPRSGDLSVYWYQQSLDQGLQFLIQYYNGEERAKGNILERFSAQQFPDLHSELNLSSLELGDSALYFCASSVTGVAGNTIYFGEGSWLTVV.

This chain connects TRBV7-6 to TRBJ2-7, with D possibly TRBD1 on 5 matching bases. CDR1 is SGHVS and CDR2 is FNYEAQ in the germline V gene. The CDR3 is 13 residues long. With 5 bases removed from V and 5 bases from J, the gap between germline ends came to 13 bases. The DNA of the CDR3 is TGTGCCAGCAGCCATACCAGGGTCCACGAGCAGTACTTC. Amino acids: CASSHTRVHEQYF.

This clonotype was seen once. This chain links TRBV6-2 or TRBV6-3 with TRBJ2-7; possibly TRBD1 for D (5 bases). V was shortened by 2 bases and J by 5 bases, with 13 bases between the two germline ends. Germline V gene sequence: CDR1 MNHEY, CDR2 SVGEGT. The CDR3 is made up of 14 amino acids. The CDR3 DNA reads TGTGCCAGCAGTTACGCCTGGGCAGGGAACGAGCAGTACTTC. Its translation: CASSYAWAGNEQYF.

This clonotype was counted at least ten times. The V and J genes are TRBV20-1 and TRBJ2-7, with 15 bases that match TRBD2. Per the germline V gene, CDR1 is DFQATT and CDR2 is SNEGSKA (reference sequence). CDR3 length: 16 residues. V shed 6 bases, J shed 2 bases, and the junction held 8 bases outside the gene matches. In DNA form, the CDR3 reads TGCAGTGCAAAGGGGACTAGCGGGAGGTCAACCTACGAGCAGTACTTC. Translated: CSAKGTSGRSTYEQYF.

This clonotype was seen a few times. V usage is TRBV20-1 and J usage is TRBJ1-5; 10 bases align to TRBD1. Germline-derived CDR1 and CDR2 are DFQATT and SNEGSKA (reference sequence). The CDR3 runs to 15 residues. V was pared by 4 bases and J by 6 bases, with 9 bases of the junction left unmatched. The CDR3 DNA sequence: TGCAGTGCTATCCGGGACAGGGGTCAAGGTCAGCCCCAGCATTTT. Translation gives CSAIRDRGQGQPQHF.

This clonotype was seen ten or more times. This chain joins TRBV19 and TRBJ1-1; D unclear. Trimming shortened V by 3 bases and J by 7 bases, and 9 bases separated the two germline ends. This CDR3 has 12 residues. CDR1 is LNHDA and CDR2 is SQIVND in the germline V gene (reference sequence). CDR3 in DNA: TGTGCCAGTAGTATTGGACGGAGTGAAGCTTTCTTT. Translated: CASSIGRSEAFF.

The V gene is TRBV19, the J gene TRBJ1-3; D not resolved. This CDR3 spans 17 amino acids. V shed 3 bases and J shed 2 bases, with 17 bases lying between them. Germline CDR1 reads LNHDA; CDR2 reads SQIVND (reference sequence). The chain's CDR3 is CASSILRETQTGNTIYF. CDR3 DNA: TGTGCCAGTAGTATCCTCCGGGAGACACAGACTGGAAACACCATATATTTT.

As to this clonotype: Relative to the germline gene, one junction end is altered; a read error may explain this. The gene calls are TRBV10-3 and TRBJ1-5; D is unclear. Germline assignment: CDR1 ENHRY and CDR2 SYGVKD. The CDR3 covers 13 residues. CDR3 DNA: TGTGCCAGCAGTTTACGGCAGTATCAGCCCCAGCATTTT. Translating gives CASSLRQYQPQHF.

The chain is built from TRBV2 and TRBJ1-5; TRBD1 agrees at 7 bases. This CDR3 region has 16 residues. The J segment lost 6 bases and the V segment lost 0 bases, leaving 8 bases of the junction unmatched. CDR1 SNHLY and CDR2 FYNNEI come from the germline V gene. CDR3 coding DNA: TGTGCCAGCAGTGAAGCCGCGGGACAGAACAGTCAGCCCCAGCATTTT. As protein: CASSEAAGQNSQPQHF.